A single sample gave rise to the 18 T cell receptor beta chains below, sequenced in a study of T cell responses to AZD1222 COVID-19 vaccine. Clones were read by immunoSEQ multiplex PCR, and TCRdb kept only the in-frame ones, dropping some. The data contain 110,000 to 150,000 clones, around 89% of them singletons. Here the sequenced sample was peripheral blood, taken on day 0 of AZD1222 vaccination. All receptors come from an adult in good health.

The chain recombines TRBV2 with TRBJ2-5; weak D call: TRBD2 (5 bases). From germline, CDR1 is SNHLY and CDR2 FYNNEI. Trimming pared 2 bases from V and 1 base from J, leaving 11 bases between. There are 15 residues in the CDR3. For the CDR3, the DNA is TGTGCCAGCAGTGAACCCCCTAGCCCCCAAGAGACCCAGTACTTC. This gives the protein CASSEPPSPQETQYF.

The chain combines TRBV28 with TRBJ2-7, with D maybe TRBD2 (5 bases). The CDR3 length is 14 residues. Germline CDR1 is MDHEN and CDR2 is SYDVKM. V was cut by 5 bases and J by 4 bases, with 15 bases left in between. The CDR3 protein is CASSPAPGFYEQYF. CDR3 in DNA: TGTGCCAGCAGTCCTGCACCGGGGTTTTACGAGCAGTACTTC.

V usage is TRBV28 and J usage is TRBJ1-1, with D maybe TRBD1 (6 bases). V was clipped by 7 bases and J by 5 bases, with 17 bases between them. Germline V lookup: CDR1 MDHEN, CDR2 SYDVKM. This CDR3 is built from 14 residues. The CDR3 spells CASNVEGVRTEAFF. CDR3 sequence (DNA): TGTGCCAGCAATGTTGAGGGGGTCAGGACTGAAGCTTTCTTT.

This chain uses TRBV19 with TRBJ1-2; D gene ambiguous. Trimming took off 1 base at V and 8 bases at J, with 11 bases between the two ends. This CDR3 comprises 13 residues. Germline CDR1 reads LNHDA; CDR2 reads SQIVND (reference sequence). The CDR3 sequence: CASSIGVSGGYTF. The CDR3 region has the DNA TGTGCCAGTAGTATAGGCGTATCAGGAGGCTACACCTTC.

The chain recombines TRBV19 with TRBJ1-2; TRBD1 agrees at 8 bases. V was pared by 6 bases and J by 8 bases, with 5 bases of the junction left unmatched. This CDR3 region has 12 residues. Germline CDR1 and CDR2: LNHDA and SQIVND (reference sequence). CDR3 residues: CASRTGEEGYTF. The CDR3 DNA sequence: TGTGCCAGTAGGACAGGGGAAGAGGGCTACACCTTC.

This clone has more than one count but fewer than ten. CDR3: CASSWPSGGIQETQYF. The CDR3 coding sequence is TGCGCCAGCAGCTGGCCTAGCGGGGGGATCCAAGAGACCCAGTACTTC. V gene TRBV5-1 combines with J gene TRBJ2-5, with 11 bases matching TRBD2. Germline V gene sequence: CDR1 SGHRS, CDR2 YFSETQ. V lost 3 bases to trimming and J lost 1 base; unmatched junction nucleotides: 5. This CDR3 spans 16 amino acids.

The CDR3 nucleotides are TGTGCCAGCAGCGCCAGGGTTGATGGCTACACCTTC. This encodes CASSARVDGYTF. The rearrangement joins TRBV5-6 to TRBJ1-2, with D perhaps matching TRBD1 (5 bases). V lost 4 bases and J lost 6, with 10 bases in between. CDR1 is SGHDT, CDR2 YYEEEE, per germline. CDR3 size: 12 residues.

This chain uses TRBV7-9 with TRBJ1-2; 9 bases line up with TRBD1. The ends lost 4 bases at V and 8 bases at J; junction bases unmatched: 8. The germline V gene encodes CDR1 SEHNR and CDR2 FQNEAQ (reference sequence). The CDR3 is 14 residues long. The CDR3 bases are TGTGCCAGCAGCTCACCCGACAGGGGGGACGGCTACACCTTC. This encodes CASSSPDRGDGYTF.

This clone is deemed medium-sized. This rearrangement joins TRBV19 to TRBJ1-1; D unclear. Trimming stripped 6 bases from V and 3 bases from J, with 11 bases between. The germline gives CDR1 LNHDA, CDR2 SQIVND (reference sequence). The CDR3 contains 13 residues. The CDR3 nucleotides read TGTGCCAGTAGGCCGGGATGGGACACTGAAGCTTTCTTT. Translation gives CASRPGWDTEAFF.

CDR3 sequence reads: CASSIVGLGETQYF. CDR3 nucleotide sequence: TGTGCCAGTAGTATAGTCGGGCTGGGCGAGACCCAGTACTTC. The chain couples TRBV19 to TRBJ2-5, with D unclear. This CDR3 is built from 14 residues. With 1 base removed from V and 5 bases from J, the gap between germline ends came to 11 bases. Germline V gene lookup returns CDR1 LNHDA and CDR2 SQIVND (reference sequence).

The chain is built from TRBV6-1 and TRBJ2-1; 13 nucleotides line up with TRBD2. The CDR3 runs 16 residues. Germline assignment: CDR1 MNHNS and CDR2 SASEGT. Germline trimming cut 2 bases from V and 5 bases from J; bases unmatched to any gene: 3. CDR3 protein: CASSERGLAGHNEQFF. The CDR3 DNA reads as TGTGCCAGCAGTGAAAGGGGACTAGCGGGGCACAATGAGCAGTTCTTC.

The rearrangement joins TRBV27 to TRBJ1-1; 8 bases are shared with TRBD1. Germline-derived CDR1 and CDR2 are MNHEY and SMNVEV (reference sequence). The CDR3 is made up of 15 amino acids. V lost 4 bases to trimming and J lost 6 bases; unmatched junction nucleotides: 10. The CDR3 loop is CASSWRFGQGAEAFF. CDR3 coding DNA: TGTGCCAGCAGTTGGCGATTCGGACAGGGCGCTGAAGCTTTCTTT.

The chain links TRBV7-9 to TRBJ1-5; D not certain. Trimming shortened V by 5 bases and J by 6 bases, and 8 bases separated the two germline ends. Germline V gene lookup returns CDR1 SEHNR and CDR2 FQNEAQ (reference sequence). The CDR3 consists of 12 residues. The CDR3 here is CASSQWSQPQHF. CDR3 bases: TGTGCCAGCAGCCAATGGAGTCAGCCCCAGCATTTT.

The chain couples TRBV30 to TRBJ2-7; 13 bases map to TRBD2. Per the germline V gene, CDR1 is GTSNPN and CDR2 is SVGIG (reference sequence). V shed 3 bases, J shed 5 bases, and the junction held 4 bases outside the gene matches. CDR3 length equals 14 residues. CDR3 protein: CAWSRLAGGHEQYF. The CDR3 bases are TGTGCCTGGAGCAGACTAGCGGGAGGCCACGAGCAGTACTTC.

This chain joins TRBV5-8 and TRBJ2-7, with D unclear. V shed 3 bases and J shed 12 bases, with 13 bases lying between them. There are 11 residues in the CDR3. Looked up from germline, CDR1 is SGHTS and CDR2 is YDEGEE. The CDR3: CASSSMRQPYF. The CDR3 DNA reads as TGTGCCAGCAGCTCAATGAGGCAGCCGTACTTC. Variable domain in full (rest from reference TRBV5-8 and TRBJ2-7): EAGVTQSPTHLIKTRGQQATLRCSPISGHTSVYWYQQALGLGLQFLLWYDEGEERNRGNFPPRFSGRQFPNYSSELNVNALELEDSALYLCASSSMRQPYFGPGTRLTVT.

CDR3: CASNGQWRNTEAFF. The CDR3 DNA reads as TGTGCCAGCAACGGACAGTGGAGGAACACTGAAGCTTTCTTT. The gene calls are TRBV2 and TRBJ1-1, with D possibly being TRBD1 (6 bases). Germline V gene lookup returns CDR1 SNHLY and CDR2 FYNNEI. This CDR3 has 14 amino acids. V was shortened by 7 bases and J by 1 base, with 13 bases between the two germline ends.

The V and J genes are TRBV6-5 and TRBJ2-2; no clear D. Germline lookup yields CDR1 MNHEY and CDR2 SVGAGI. This CDR3 comprises 12 residues. V lost 4 bases and J lost 5, with 5 bases in between. Written as DNA, the CDR3 is TGTGCCAGCAGTTGGAATACCGGGGAGCTGTTTTTT. It translates to CASSWNTGELFF.

CDR3 in DNA: TGTGCCAGCAGCGTAGTGGCTAGCGGGAGTACGACAGATACGCAGTATTTT. Amino acid sequence: CASSVVASGSTTDTQYF. The chain has TRBV9 and TRBJ2-3, with 10 bases fitting TRBD2. CDR1 and CDR2 (germline): SGDLS, YYNGEE. The CDR3 is made up of 17 amino acids. V shed 0 bases, J shed 3 bases, and the junction held 7 bases outside the gene matches.